These T cell receptor beta chains were read from a single sample in a study of technical replicates of blood from several donors. The method was immunoSEQ multiplex PCR; TCRdb's version includes in-frame clones alone and lacks a portion of them. The table lists roughly 72,000 clones, roughly 94% of them singletons. Source material: T cells isolated from PBMCs. Receptors were obtained from a human donor in good health. CDR3s include the opening cysteine and the closing phenylalanine or tryptophan. The D gene is left open where the match is weak. Part of the rows lack a size; the others show once, few, many or a class for expanded clones.

TGTGCCAGCAGCGTTCAGGGTGCCTATGGCTACACCTTC CASSVQGAYGYTF TRBJ1-2 . 13 TRBV5-4 .
TGCGCCAGCAGCCCACTTGGACTACAAGAGACCCAGTACTTC CASSPLGLQETQYF TRBJ2-5 . 14 TRBV4-1 .
TGTGCCAGCAGTTTCGACAGGGGTAATGAGCAGTTCTTC CASSFDRGNEQFF TRBJ2-1 TRBD1 13 TRBV27 .
TGTGCCAGCAGCTTAAATGACAGGGGGACTGAAGCTTTCTTT CASSLNDRGTEAFF TRBJ1-1 TRBD1 14 TRBV11-3 .
TGTGCCAGCAGCCCCAATCGACTAGTATATACGCAGTATTTT CASSPNRLVYTQYF TRBJ2-3 . 14 TRBV5-6 .
TGTGCCAGCAGTTATCAGACAGGTTTTCAGCCCCAGCATTTT CASSYQTGFQPQHF TRBJ1-5 . 14 TRBV28 .
TGTGCCAGCAGCCCTCCCCCTTTGGAGCAGTTCTTC CASSPPPLEQFF TRBJ2-1 . 12 TRBV5-5 .
TGTGCCAGCAGCCAAAATAAGGGGCACTATGGCTACACCTTC CASSQNKGHYGYTF TRBJ1-2 . 14 TRBV14 once
TGTGCCAGTAGTACCACAGGGGACCCCTACGAGCAGTACTTC CASSTTGDPYEQYF TRBJ2-7 TRBD1 14 TRBV19 .
TGTGCCATCAGTGAAACAGGTAGCAATCAGCCCCAGCATTTT CAISETGSNQPQHF TRBJ1-5 . 14 TRBV10-3 once
TGTGCCAGCAGCTTTCACATGACTAGCGGGACCTCCTACAATGAGCAGTTCTTC CASSFHMTSGTSYNEQFF TRBJ2-1 TRBD2 18 TRBV7-8 .